This TCR beta chain was found in a study of cytomegalovirus exposure and HLA in healthy donors. Study-level results: The dataset shows that most TCR sequences were rare, while some public TCRs occurred in many donors. Reported performance of the classifier showed diagnosis of cytomegalovirus status with high specificity and sensitivity. Some V segments, including TRBV6-2 and TRBV6-3, were excluded as indistinguishable.

As regards this clone: Its antigen remains unknown.

13 Jbeta primers and 60 Vbeta primers were used for the PCR. Sequencing used immunoSEQ multiplex PCR; TCRdb keeps in-frame clones, though not all of them. The table lists about 64,000 clones, less than 70% of them singletons. The CDR3 consists of 17 residues. Germline V gene sequence: CDR1 LNHDA, CDR2 SQIVND (reference sequence). V lost 1 base and J 3 bases, leaving 13 bases between the germline ends. Sequenced sample: PBMCs. This sequence originates from a woman in her forties or fifties in good health and CMV-seronegative. The chain employs TRBV19 and TRBJ2-6; D unclear. The chain's CDR3 is CASSIGQWRGGANVLTF. CDR3 sequence (DNA): TGTGCCAGTAGTATAGGGCAGTGGCGAGGTGGGGCCAACGTCCTGACTTTC.